The 13 T cell receptor beta chains listed next were all sequenced from one sample in a study of T cell responses to AZD1222 COVID-19 vaccine listed by TCRdb under 2021. The sample's time point label, in plain terms: about 28 days (+/-7) after the second vaccine dose. The method behind the library was the immunoSEQ multiplex PCR assay. The clones in this table, taken by TCRdb from immuneACCESS, are in-frame only. Not every clone is retained; where verified, under half of the shortfall comes from an unresolved V gene, and the cause of the rest is unknown. This sample gives about 150,000 clones in total; more than 85% of them show up just once. The ten most abundant clones make up 1.5% of the sample. The sample here was peripheral blood, taken 28 days after the second AZD1222 dose. Receptors were obtained from an adult who received the AZD1222 COVID-19 vaccine.

The rearrangement uses TRBV6-5 and TRBJ1-6; possibly TRBD1 for D (5 bases). This CDR3 contains 13 residues. V lost 4 bases and J 7 bases, leaving 8 bases between the germline ends. Germline V CDR1 and CDR2: MNHEY, SVGAGI. This CDR3 reads CASSLRGNSPLHF. Written as DNA, the CDR3 is TGTGCCAGCAGTTTACGGGGGAATTCACCCCTCCACTTT.

The chain combines TRBV6-1 with TRBJ1-3; D is uncertain. The germline V gene has CDR1 MNHNS and CDR2 SASEGT. V dropped 0 bases and J dropped 1 base, with 7 bases sitting between them. The CDR3 is made up of 15 amino acids. In DNA, the CDR3 is TGTGCCAGCAGTGAAGCAGATGGGTCTGGAAACACCATATATTTT. This encodes CASSEADGSGNTIYF.

The rearrangement uses TRBV4-1 and TRBJ1-6, with D perhaps matching TRBD1 (5 bases). The CDR3 extends over 13 amino acids. V was trimmed by 3 bases and J by 14 bases, leaving 14 bases between them. Germline values: CDR1 MGHRA, CDR2 YSYEKL. The DNA for the CDR3 is TGCGCCAGCAGCCAGCTTGGGGGGTCCTCCCTCCACTTT. Encoded protein: CASSQLGGSSLHF.

The chain is built from TRBV6-1 and TRBJ2-3, with 11 bases identical to TRBD2. Per germline, CDR1 MNHNS and CDR2 SASEGT. After removal of 3 bases from V and 2 bases from J, the junction contained 4 bases not matched to a gene. The CDR3 covers 16 residues. CDR3 loop: CASSEVAGGFTDTQYF. For the CDR3, the DNA is TGTGCCAGCAGTGAGGTAGCGGGAGGGTTCACAGATACGCAGTATTTT.

This clone turned up a few times. The chain recombines TRBV19 with TRBJ1-3; D not certain. V was cut by 6 bases and J by 7 bases, with 13 bases left in between. Germline CDR1 LNHDA, CDR2 SQIVND (reference sequence). CDR3 length equals 13 residues. CDR3 loop: CASSPGLFNTIYF. The DNA for the CDR3 is TGTGCCAGTAGCCCTGGTTTGTTTAACACCATATATTTT.

The chain combines TRBV2 with TRBJ1-5; TRBD1 matches at 7 bases. Germline V gene data show CDR1 as SNHLY and CDR2 as FYNNEI. The CDR3 extends over 15 amino acids. V was pared by 5 bases and J by 0 bases, with 4 bases of the junction left unmatched. CDR3 coding DNA: TGTGCCAGCAGTCCCGACAGGGTTAGCAATCAGCCCCAGCATTTT. Its translation: CASSPDRVSNQPQHF.

This rearrangement joins TRBV5-1 to TRBJ2-1, with TRBD2 matching over 8 bases. V trimming: 3 bases; J trimming: 8 bases; junction bases outside the gene matches: 10. The CDR3 has 15 residues. CDR1 and CDR2 from the germline V gene are SGHRS and YFSETQ. The CDR3 reads CASSSQGSGGYEQFF. For the CDR3, the DNA is TGCGCCAGCAGCTCCCAGGGCAGCGGGGGCTATGAGCAGTTCTTC.

This chain links TRBV11-2 with TRBJ1-5, with TRBD1 as a possible D gene (5 bases). The V end was cut by 1 base, the J end by 0 bases, with 7 bases between. The V gene's germline CDR1 is SGHAT and CDR2 FQNNGV. The CDR3 is made up of 15 amino acids. The CDR3: CASSLVGGSNQPQHF. CDR3 DNA: TGTGCCAGCAGCTTAGTGGGGGGTAGCAATCAGCCCCAGCATTTT.

Concerning this clone itself: A junction boundary mismatches the germline segment, possibly from a read error. This rearrangement joins TRBV6-2 or TRBV6-3 to TRBJ2-3; tentatively, D is TRBD1 or TRBD2 (6 bases each). The CDR3 has 14 residues. CDR1 and CDR2 (germline): MNHEY, SVGEGT. CDR3 coding DNA: TGTGCCAGCAGTTACGCGGGGACAACAGGTACGCAGTATTTT. It codes for CASSYAGTTGTQYF.

The V and J genes are TRBV15 and TRBJ1-2; D unresolved. V lost 0 bases and J lost 0, with 20 bases in between. The CDR3 is 19 residues long. Germline values: CDR1 LNHNV, CDR2 YYDKDF (reference sequence). The CDR3 DNA follows: TGTGCCACCAGCAGAGATAAAGGCGCCAGCCGGTGGGCTAACTATGGCTACACCTTC. Its protein is CATSRDKGASRWANYGYTF.

The V gene is TRBV18, the J gene TRBJ1-5; the match to TRBD1 covers 7 bases. V lost 3 bases, J lost 0 bases, and 5 bases stayed unmatched. The CDR3 is made up of 16 amino acids. Germline CDR1 and CDR2: KGHSH and LQKENI. DNA for the CDR3: TGTGCCAGCTCACCGACAGGGATCTATAGCAATCAGCCCCAGCATTTT. It is translated as CASSPTGIYSNQPQHF.

The chain couples TRBV7-2 to TRBJ1-5; D remains ambiguous. Germline CDR1 reads SGHTA; CDR2 reads FQGNSA. V dropped 4 bases and J dropped 0 bases, with 7 bases sitting between them. The CDR3 covers 14 residues. CDR3 coding DNA: TGTGCCAGCAGCTCAGAATTTAGCAATCAGCCCCAGCATTTT. It encodes CASSSEFSNQPQHF.

The chain has TRBV5-1 and TRBJ2-7; D gene ambiguous. Germline V lookup: CDR1 SGHRS, CDR2 YFSETQ. The CDR3 covers 13 residues. V was shortened by 3 bases and J by 5 bases, with 12 bases between the two germline ends. The CDR3 protein is CASSSPYINEQYF. The CDR3 DNA is TGCGCCAGCAGCTCCCCTTACATCAACGAGCAGTACTTC.